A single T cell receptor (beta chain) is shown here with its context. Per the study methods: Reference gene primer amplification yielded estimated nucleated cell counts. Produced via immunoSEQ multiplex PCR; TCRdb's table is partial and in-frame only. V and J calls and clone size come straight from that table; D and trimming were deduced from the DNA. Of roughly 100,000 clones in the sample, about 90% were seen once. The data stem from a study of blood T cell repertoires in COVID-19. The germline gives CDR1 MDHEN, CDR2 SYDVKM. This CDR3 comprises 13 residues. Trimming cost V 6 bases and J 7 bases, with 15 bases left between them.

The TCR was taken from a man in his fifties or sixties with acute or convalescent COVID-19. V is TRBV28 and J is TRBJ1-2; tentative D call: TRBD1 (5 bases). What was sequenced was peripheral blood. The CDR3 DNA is TGTGCCAGCAGCCGCCTGGAACAGGCTGGCTACACCTTC. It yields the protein CASSRLEQAGYTF.